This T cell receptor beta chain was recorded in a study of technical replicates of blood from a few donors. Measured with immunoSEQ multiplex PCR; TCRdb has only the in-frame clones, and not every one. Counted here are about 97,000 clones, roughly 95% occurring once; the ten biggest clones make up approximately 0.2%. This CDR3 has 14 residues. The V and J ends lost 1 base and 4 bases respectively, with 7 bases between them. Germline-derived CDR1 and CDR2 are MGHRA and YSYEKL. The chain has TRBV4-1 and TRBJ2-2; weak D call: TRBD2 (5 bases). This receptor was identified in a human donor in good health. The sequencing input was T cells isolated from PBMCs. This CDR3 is CASSQARGTGELFF. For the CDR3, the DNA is TGCGCCAGCAGCCAAGCTCGGGGCACCGGGGAGCTGTTTTTT.